This T cell receptor (beta chain) emerged from a study of OX40 agonist ivuxolimab in advanced cancers. Findings of the study overall: Normalized T-cell clonal expansion was also low in some nonresponders. The average count of expanded clones was higher among CD8+ T cells than among CD4+.

Here immunoSEQ multiplex PCR was the method, and the copy in TCRdb shows in-frame clones only, minus some. The sample has 50,000 to 75,000 clones, 70% to 90% seen once. The CDR3 covers 14 residues. CDR1 SGHTA and CDR2 FQGNSA come from the germline V gene. Unmatched junction bases numbered 10, after V lost 7 bases and J lost 5 bases. Remarks on this clone: The antigen is undetermined.

At cycle 4 day 1, cycle 7 day 1, and baseline, blood was sampled. V and J are TRBV7-2 and TRBJ2-7, with 8 bases lining up with TRBD2. Sequenced here: CD4+ or CD8+ T cells sorted from blood, sampled in a trial of the OX40 agonist ivuxolimab. The clonotype originates from an adult with an advanced solid tumor such as melanoma, head and neck, liver or kidney cancer. The CDR3 DNA sequence: TGTGCCAGCATGAAAAGCGGGAGTTTCGACGAGCAGTACTTC. Translated, it gives CASMKSGSFDEQYF.